This entry describes one T cell receptor (beta chain). Its antigen is not known. Here the CDR3 omits its conserved ending phenylalanine or tryptophan, so a read error is the likely source. These data belong to a study of T cells in Graves' hyperthyroidism and ophthalmopathy. Overall study findings and caveats: A median roughly 6.6 months before onset, the model predicted ophthalmopathy. Separation of ophthalmopathy from stable hyperthyroidism was achieved by a 13 V-J model.

Germline values: CDR1 LNHDA, CDR2 SQIVND (reference sequence). After removal of 9 bases from V and 1 base from J, the junction contained 14 bases not matched to a gene. This CDR3 comprises 16 residues. There were TCR beta CDR3 regions amplified from RNA transcripts. RT-PCR in the first round (using the HTBI primer set) targeted the TCR CDR3. TCRdb analysed the multiplex PCR reads with MiXCR anew, one entry per CDR3 protein. Here the sample spans some 800,000 distinct CDR3 sequences, roughly 40% being singletons. Calling Graves' hyperthyroidism stable meant ophthalmopathy did not progress within 18 months.

Source material: blood. This TCR was sampled from a man between 18 and 35 years old with Graves' hyperthyroidism. The V and J genes are TRBV19 and TRBJ2-7, with 8 nucleotides matching TRBD1. The CDR3 spells CASSFPGQGRSYEQYL. For the CDR3, the DNA is TGTGCCAGCAGCTTTCCCGGACAGGGCCGATCCTACGAGCAGTACCTC.